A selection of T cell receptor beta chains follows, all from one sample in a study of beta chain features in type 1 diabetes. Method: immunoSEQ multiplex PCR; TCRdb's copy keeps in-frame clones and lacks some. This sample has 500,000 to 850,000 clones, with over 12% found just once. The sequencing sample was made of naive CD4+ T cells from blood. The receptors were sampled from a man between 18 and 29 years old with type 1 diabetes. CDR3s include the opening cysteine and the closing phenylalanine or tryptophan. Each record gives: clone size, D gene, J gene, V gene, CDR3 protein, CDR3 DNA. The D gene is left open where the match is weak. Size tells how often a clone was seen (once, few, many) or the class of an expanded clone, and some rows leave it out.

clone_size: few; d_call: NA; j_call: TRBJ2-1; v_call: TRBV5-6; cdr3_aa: CASSSARLSYNEQFF; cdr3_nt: TGTGCCAGCAGCTCCGCTAGACTCTCCTACAATGAGCAGTTCTTC
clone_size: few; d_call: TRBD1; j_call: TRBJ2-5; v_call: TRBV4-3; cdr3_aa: CASSQRTGVGVTQYF; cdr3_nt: TGCGCCAGCAGCCAACGGACAGGGGTGGGGGTGACCCAGTACTTC
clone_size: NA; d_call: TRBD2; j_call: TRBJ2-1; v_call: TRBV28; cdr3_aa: CASRRGSGGGLFF; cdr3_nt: TGTGCCAGCCGCAGGGGTAGCGGGGGAGGTCTGTTCTTC
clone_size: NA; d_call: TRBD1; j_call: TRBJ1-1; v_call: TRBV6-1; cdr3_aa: CASRDRGRMNTEAFF; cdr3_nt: TGTGCCAGCAGGGACAGGGGAAGAATGAACACTGAAGCTTTCTTT
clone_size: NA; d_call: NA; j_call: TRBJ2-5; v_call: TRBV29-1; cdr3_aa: CSVVRAQETQYF; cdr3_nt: TGCAGCGTTGTACGGGCGCAAGAGACCCAGTACTTC
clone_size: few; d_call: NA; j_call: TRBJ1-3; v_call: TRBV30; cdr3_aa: CAWSRSRATSGNTIYF; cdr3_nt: TGTGCCTGGAGTCGGTCACGGGCAACCTCTGGAAACACCATATATTTT
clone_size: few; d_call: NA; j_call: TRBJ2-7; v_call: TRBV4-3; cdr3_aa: CASSQVSARGYEQYF; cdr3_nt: TGCGCCAGCAGCCAAGTTAGTGCCAGAGGCTACGAGCAGTACTTC
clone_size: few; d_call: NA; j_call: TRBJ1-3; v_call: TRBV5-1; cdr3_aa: CASSLEQAGSGNTIYF; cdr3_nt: TGCGCCAGCAGCTTGGAACAGGCGGGATCTGGAAACACCATATATTTT
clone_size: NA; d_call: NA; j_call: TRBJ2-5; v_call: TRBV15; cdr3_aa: CATSRDGLGKETQYF; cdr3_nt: TGTGCCACCAGCAGAGACGGACTGGGGAAAGAGACCCAGTACTTC
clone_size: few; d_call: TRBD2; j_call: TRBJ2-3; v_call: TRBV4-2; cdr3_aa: CASSQAGGGAGDTQYF; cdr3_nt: TGTGCCAGCAGCCAAGCTGGCGGGGGGGCGGGAGATACGCAGTATTTT
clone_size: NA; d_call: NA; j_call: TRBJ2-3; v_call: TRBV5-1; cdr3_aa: CASSLGRSYTDTQYF; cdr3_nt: TGCGCCAGCAGCTTGGGCAGGAGTTACACAGATACGCAGTATTTT
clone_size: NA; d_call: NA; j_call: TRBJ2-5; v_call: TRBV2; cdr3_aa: CASSPGRLETQYF; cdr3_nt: TGTGCCAGCAGCCCGGGGAGATTGGAGACCCAGTACTTC
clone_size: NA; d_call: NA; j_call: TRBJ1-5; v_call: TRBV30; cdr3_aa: CAWSQGGNQPQHF; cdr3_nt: TGTGCCTGGAGCCAAGGGGGAAATCAGCCCCAGCATTTT
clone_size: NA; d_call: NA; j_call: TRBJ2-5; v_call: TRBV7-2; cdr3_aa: CASSPGQFQETQYF; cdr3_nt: TGTGCCAGCAGCCCCGGACAGTTCCAAGAGACCCAGTACTTC
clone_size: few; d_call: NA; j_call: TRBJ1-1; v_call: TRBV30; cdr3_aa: CAWSAGTPNTEAFF; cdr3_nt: TGTGCCTGGAGTGCCGGGACACCGAACACTGAAGCTTTCTTT
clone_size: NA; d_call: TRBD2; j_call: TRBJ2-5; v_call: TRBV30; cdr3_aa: CAWTHGLAGGPGETQYF; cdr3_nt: TGTGCCTGGACCCACGGACTAGCGGGAGGGCCGGGAGAGACCCAGTACTTC
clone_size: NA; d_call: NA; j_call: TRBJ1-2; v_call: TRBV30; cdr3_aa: CAWIKDSSYGYTF; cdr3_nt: TGTGCCTGGATTAAGGACAGCAGTTATGGCTACACCTTC
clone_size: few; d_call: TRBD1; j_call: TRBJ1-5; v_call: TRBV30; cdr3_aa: CAWNDRGSNQPQHF; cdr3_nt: TGTGCCTGGAATGACAGGGGTAGCAATCAGCCCCAGCATTTT
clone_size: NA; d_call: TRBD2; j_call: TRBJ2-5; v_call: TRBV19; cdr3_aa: CASSSLLAGGHETQYF; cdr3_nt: TGTGCCAGTAGCTCACTTCTAGCGGGGGGCCACGAGACCCAGTACTTC
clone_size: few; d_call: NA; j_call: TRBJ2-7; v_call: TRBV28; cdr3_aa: CASGDGSYEQYF; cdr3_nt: TGTGCCAGCGGCGACGGTTCCTACGAGCAGTACTTC
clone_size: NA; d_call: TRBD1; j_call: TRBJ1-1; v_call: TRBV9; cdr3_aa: CASSWAGQGPINTEAFF; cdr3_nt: TGTGCCAGCAGCTGGGCCGGACAGGGTCCCATTAACACTGAAGCTTTCTTT
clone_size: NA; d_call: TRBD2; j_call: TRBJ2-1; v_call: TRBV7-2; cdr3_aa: CASSLEWTSGGYEQFF; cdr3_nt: TGTGCCAGCAGCTTAGAATGGACTAGCGGGGGCTATGAGCAGTTCTTC
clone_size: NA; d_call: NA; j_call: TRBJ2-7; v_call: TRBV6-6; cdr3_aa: CASSSQGYEQYF; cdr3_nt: TGTGCCAGCAGTTCCCAGGGCTACGAGCAGTACTTC